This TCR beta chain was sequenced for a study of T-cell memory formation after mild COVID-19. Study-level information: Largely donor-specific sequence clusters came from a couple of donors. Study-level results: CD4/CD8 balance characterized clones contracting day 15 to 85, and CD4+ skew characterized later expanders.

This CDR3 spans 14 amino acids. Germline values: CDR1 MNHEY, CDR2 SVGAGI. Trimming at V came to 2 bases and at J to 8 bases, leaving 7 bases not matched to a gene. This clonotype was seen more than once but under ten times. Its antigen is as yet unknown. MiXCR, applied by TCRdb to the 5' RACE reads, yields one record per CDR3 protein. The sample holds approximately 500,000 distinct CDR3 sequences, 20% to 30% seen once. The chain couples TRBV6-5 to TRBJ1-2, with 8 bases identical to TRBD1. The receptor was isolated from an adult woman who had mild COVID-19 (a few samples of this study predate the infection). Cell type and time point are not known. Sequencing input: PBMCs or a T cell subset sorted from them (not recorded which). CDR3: CASSYGTGRDGYTF. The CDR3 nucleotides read TGTGCCAGCAGTTACGGGACAGGTCGTGACGGCTACACCTTC.